This T cell receptor (beta chain) was retrieved from a study of a mutant IDH1 vaccine in newly diagnosed glioma. At the level of the study: Treated patients had a mean age of around 39 years and a sex split that was roughly 62% male and roughly 40% female. Prior therapy was radiotherapy, temozolomide, or both; most received both. Study-level points and caveats: It was more than 80% of patients that developed vaccine-induced immune responses.

Only in-frame clones appear in the TCRdb table, and some are missing; sequencing was by immunoSEQ multiplex PCR. The repertoire consists of 60,000 to 65,000 clones, with roughly 80% occurring once and the leading ten covering 3.5% to 5%. As concerns this clone: The antigen is not known.

Germline CDR1 reads SGHNT; CDR2 reads YYREEE (reference sequence). Trimming shortened V by 1 base and J by 0 bases, and 17 bases separated the two germline ends. The CDR3 consists of 18 residues. Specified time point: week 35, safety follow-up. Vaccination used 300 ug of mutant IDH1 20-mer peptide per dose, with topical imiquimod. This chain uses TRBV5-4 with TRBJ1-5, with D uncertain. The sample consisted of PBMCs, taken from a glioma patient whose treatment included an IDH1 peptide vaccine. The receptor comes from a man in his thirties or forties with glioma. Here the CDR3 reads CASSLKSPFDLSNQPQHF. CDR3 coding DNA: TGTGCCAGCAGCTTGAAGTCACCTTTCGACCTTAGCAATCAGCCCCAGCATTTT.